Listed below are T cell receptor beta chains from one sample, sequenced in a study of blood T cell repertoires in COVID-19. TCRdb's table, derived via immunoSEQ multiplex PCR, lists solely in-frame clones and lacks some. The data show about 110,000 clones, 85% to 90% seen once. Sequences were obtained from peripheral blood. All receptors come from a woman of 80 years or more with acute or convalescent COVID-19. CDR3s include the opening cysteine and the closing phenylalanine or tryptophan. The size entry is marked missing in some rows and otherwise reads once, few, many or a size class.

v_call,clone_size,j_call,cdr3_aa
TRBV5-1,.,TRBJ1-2,CASSPTPSGDGYTF
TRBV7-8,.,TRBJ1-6,CASSFETGDSPLHF
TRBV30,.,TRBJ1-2,CAWRRGKDYGYTF
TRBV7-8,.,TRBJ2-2,CASSTTAGGGINTGELFF
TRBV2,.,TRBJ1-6,CATSDRATSPLHF
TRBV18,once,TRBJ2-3,CASLAGLAGTDTQYF
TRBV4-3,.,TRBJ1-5,CASSRTTGDNQPQHF
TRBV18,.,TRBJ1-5,CASSPGRGGQPQHF
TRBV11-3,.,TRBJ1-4,CASSPQGEKLFF
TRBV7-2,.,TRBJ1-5,CASSSAVQGFRNNQPQHF
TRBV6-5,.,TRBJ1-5,CASSYPGQNSNQPQHF
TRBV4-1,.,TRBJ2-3,CASSHRTGPSTDTQYF
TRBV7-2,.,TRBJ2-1,CASSYTSGGEYEQFF
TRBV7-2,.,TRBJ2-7,CASSLEGVWEQYF
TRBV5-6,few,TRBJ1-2,CASSSRQYGYTF
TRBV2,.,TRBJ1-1,CARYGIGQGSLNTEAFF
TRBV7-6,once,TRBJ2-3,CASSPRSASTDTQYF
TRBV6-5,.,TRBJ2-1,CASRARRTSWGEQFF
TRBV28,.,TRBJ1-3,CASSSSTTGGARGNTIYF